The rows below give T cell receptor beta chains drawn from one sample of a study of naive and memory T cell subsets. TCRdb reprocessed the UMI-ligation and nested PCR reads via MiXCR and lists one record per CDR3 protein. This table holds approximately 85,000 distinct CDR3 sequences, roughly 7.3% found once. Sequencing was carried out using central memory CD4+ T cells from blood. These receptors came from a human donor in good health. The CDR3 runs from the conserved cysteine through the conserved F or W. Fields, in order: J gene, D gene, V gene, clone size, CDR3 DNA, CDR3 protein. A D gene is named only where the DNA matches it firmly. Only some rows state a clone size, as once, few, many or a class for expanded clones.

TRBJ2-1	TRBD2	TRBV15	many	TGTGCCACCAGCAGAGATCCAGCGGGGACCTACAATGAGCAGTTCTTC	CATSRDPAGTYNEQFF
TRBJ2-5	.	TRBV12-3/TRBV12-4	.	TGTGCCAGCGCATATCTCCCGGGGAACCAAGAGACCCAGTACTTC	CASAYLPGNQETQYF
TRBJ1-5	.	TRBV15	many	TGTGCCACCAGCCCTCCAGGGGTCCCGCAGAGGCCCCAGCATTTT	CATSPPGVPQRPQHF
TRBJ1-5	.	TRBV29-1	many	TGCAGCGTATCCGACCGTAGCAATCAGCCCCAGCATTTT	CSVSDRSNQPQHF
TRBJ2-7	.	TRBV5-1	many	TGCGCCAGCACAATTGCAGGGTCAGAGGAGCAGTACTTC	CASTIAGSEEQYF
TRBJ1-1	.	TRBV20-1	many	TGCAGTGCTAGAGGGGCTGGTAGAAAAGCTTTCTTT	CSARGAGRKAFF
TRBJ2-7	.	TRBV11-2	.	TGTGCCAGCAGCTTAGATGTGTCTTACGAGCAGTACTTC	CASSLDVSYEQYF
TRBJ1-5	.	TRBV4-1	.	TGCGCCAGCAGCCAAGGATTCGGGTCAGCGAATCAGCCCCAGCATTTT	CASSQGFGSANQPQHF
TRBJ1-6	.	TRBV5-6	few	TGTGCCAGCAGCAAACAAGGGACGGGTAATTCACCCCTCCACTTT	CASSKQGTGNSPLHF
TRBJ2-1	.	TRBV18	many	TGTGCCAGCTCACCACCCGGGTCCTCCTACAATGAGCAGTTCTTC	CASSPPGSSYNEQFF
TRBJ2-7	TRBD1	TRBV12-3/TRBV12-4	many	TGTGCCAGCAGTTCGAGGACAGGGAGGTACGAGCAGTACTTC	CASSSRTGRYEQYF
TRBJ1-4	.	TRBV15	few	TGTGCCACCAGCAGAGAGGTCAGAGAAAAACTGTTTTTT	CATSREVREKLFF